The 22 T cell receptor beta chains listed next were all sequenced from one sample in a study of cytomegalovirus exposure and HLA in healthy donors. The PCR used 60 Vbeta and 13 Jbeta primers. Assay: immunoSEQ multiplex PCR; the TCRdb copy retains only in-frame clones and omits some. The sample's table shows roughly 80,000 clones. The specimen was PBMCs. The receptors shown here come from a girl aged 5-17 years in good health and CMV-seropositive.

The genes are TRBV18 and TRBJ1-1; TRBD1 is a possible D gene (6 bases). V was clipped by 3 bases and J by 4 bases, with 12 bases between them. The CDR3 contains 14 residues. Germline CDR1 reads KGHSH; CDR2 reads LQKENI. The CDR3 sequence: CASSPTQGSTEAFF. The CDR3 nucleotides read TGTGCCAGCTCACCGACTCAGGGGAGCACTGAAGCTTTCTTT.

DNA of the CDR3: TGTGCCAGCAGCTTAGATCCAGGGGGCGCATATGGCTACACCTTC. Translating it yields CASSLDPGGAYGYTF. This sequence joins TRBV7-2 and TRBJ1-2; 8 nucleotides match TRBD1. The junction had 6 bases not matched to a gene; V was cut back by 1 base and J by 5 bases. The CDR3 loop spans 15 amino acids. Per the germline V gene, CDR1 is SGHTA and CDR2 is FQGNSA.

This sequence joins TRBV19 and TRBJ1-5; maybe TRBD1 (6 bases). Germline lookup yields CDR1 LNHDA and CDR2 SQIVND (reference sequence). Trimming took 5 bases from V and 1 from J, leaving 9 bases between them. The CDR3 runs 14 residues. The CDR3 DNA is TGTGCCAGTAGTGAACAGGGAAGCAATCAGCCCCAGCATTTT. This translates into CASSEQGSNQPQHF.

J is TRBJ1-2 and V is TRBV6-1; maybe TRBD1 (6 bases). V lost 8 bases and J 6 bases, leaving 16 bases between the germline ends. Germline-derived CDR1 and CDR2 are MNHNS and SASEGT. The CDR3 length is 13 residues. This CDR3 is CASVGGRVDGYTF. The CDR3, as DNA: TGTGCCAGCGTGGGGGGGCGCGTTGATGGCTACACCTTC.

This chain joins TRBV9 and TRBJ1-1, with D maybe TRBD1 (5 bases). The CDR3 is 14 amino acids. The V end was cut by 4 bases, the J end by 4 bases, with 14 bases between. Germline-derived CDR1 and CDR2 are SGDLS and YYNGEE. The CDR3 DNA sequence: TGTGCCAGCAGCCCCACCGGGGGGTTCACTGAAGCTTTCTTT. Translating it yields CASSPTGGFTEAFF.

V and J are TRBV4-3 and TRBJ2-1, with 8 nucleotides matching TRBD2. Germline V gene data show CDR1 as LGHNA and CDR2 as YSLEER. CDR3 length equals 17 residues. The V segment lost 0 bases and the J segment 5 bases; nucleotides outside the gene matches: 9. The CDR3 DNA follows: TGCGCCAGCAGCCAAGATGTATCACCGGGGGGGCACAATGAGCAGTTCTTC. As protein: CASSQDVSPGGHNEQFF.

The rearrangement links TRBV14 to TRBJ1-1, with D possibly matching TRBD1 (6 bases). CDR3 length equals 14 residues. Germline V CDR1 and CDR2: SGHDN, FVKESK. V lost 4 bases, J lost 0 bases, and 9 bases lay in between. The CDR3 coding sequence is TGTGCCAGCAGCCCCCGGACAGTGAACACTGAAGCTTTCTTT. Amino acids: CASSPRTVNTEAFF.

As to this clone: Because the CDR3's place on the DNA is in doubt, the DNA is left out and the CDR3 is given as listed by TCRdb. V usage is TRBV5-6 and J usage is TRBJ1-1; TRBD1 reflects the table's D call only, with no check against the DNA. Germline loops: CDR1 SGHDT, CDR2 YYEEEE. The CDR3 is 13 residues long, counting both termini. This CDR3 is CASTWGQGTRSFF.

As concerns this clone: The junction does not match germline at one end; this may be a read error. The sample carries other DNA sequences with the same CDR3. The chain couples TRBV14 to TRBJ1-6, with 7 bases that match TRBD1. The germline V gene has CDR1 SGHDN and CDR2 FVKESK. The CDR3 has 15 residues. The CDR3 DNA reads as TGTGCCAGCAGCCCACTGGGGACAGAAAATTCACCCCTACACTTT. Its protein is CASSPLGTENSPLHF.

The rearrangement links TRBV2 to TRBJ2-3, with 8 bases aligning to TRBD1. V gave up 4 bases and J gave up 11 bases; unmatched junction bases: 14. The CDR3 is made up of 15 amino acids. Germline lookup yields CDR1 SNHLY and CDR2 FYNNEI. The CDR3 reads CASSVFRTGSYKQYF. In nucleotides, the CDR3 is TGTGCCAGCAGTGTATTTCGGACAGGGTCATATAAGCAGTATTTT.

The chain has TRBV13 and TRBJ2-3; possible D gene TRBD2, 6 bases. V was cut by 4 bases and J by 8 bases, with 7 bases left in between. This CDR3 is 11 amino acids long. Per germline, CDR1 PRHDT and CDR2 FYEKMQ (reference sequence). The chain's CDR3 is CASSSRGTQYF. The CDR3 DNA reads TGTGCCAGCAGCTCGCGGGGTACGCAGTATTTT. Filled out from reference TRBV13 and TRBJ2-3, the complete variable domain reads AAGVIQSPRHLIKEKRETATLKCYPIPRHDTVYWYQQGPGQDPQFLISFYEKMQSDKGSIPDRFSAQQFSDYHSELNMSSLELGDSALYFCASSSRGTQYFGPGTRLTVL.

The CDR3 sequence is CASSVAWDSYGYTF. The CDR3 DNA sequence: TGTGCCAGCAGTGTGGCATGGGACAGCTATGGCTACACCTTC. The chain combines TRBV28 with TRBJ1-2; 7 nucleotides agree with TRBD1. The CDR3 sequence is 14 residues long. V gave up 5 bases and J gave up 4 bases; unmatched junction bases: 7. Germline assignment: CDR1 MDHEN and CDR2 SYDVKM.

The chain recombines TRBV4-3 with TRBJ2-1; the match to TRBD1 covers 8 bases. CDR1 and CDR2 (germline): LGHNA, YSLEER. Germline trimming cut 4 bases from V and 5 bases from J; bases unmatched to any gene: 7. The CDR3 loop spans 15 amino acids. CDR3 coding DNA: TGCGCCAGCAGCCGACAACTGACAGGGGACAATGAGCAGTTCTTC. Protein product: CASSRQLTGDNEQFF.

The CDR3 here is CASSQDGSTDTQYF. CDR3 nucleotide sequence: TGCGCCAGCAGCCAAGACGGGAGCACAGATACGCAGTATTTT. J is TRBJ2-3 and V is TRBV4-3; D call uncertain. CDR3 length: 14 residues. With 0 bases removed from V and 0 bases from J, the gap between germline ends came to 4 bases. Germline V gene sequence: CDR1 LGHNA, CDR2 YSLEER.

V gene TRBV5-1 combines with J gene TRBJ2-5, with 8 nucleotides matching TRBD1. The CDR3 sequence is 15 residues long. CDR1 is SGHRS and CDR2 is YFSETQ in the germline V gene. V lost 1 base to trimming and J lost 5 bases; unmatched junction nucleotides: 7. The CDR3 sequence is CASSLTGQGFETQYF. The CDR3 nucleotides read TGCGCCAGCAGCTTGACAGGACAGGGTTTTGAGACCCAGTACTTC.

The V gene is TRBV7-9, the J gene TRBJ2-5; perhaps TRBD1 as D (7 bases). This CDR3 comprises 16 residues. Trimming removed 5 bases at V and 5 bases at J, with 21 bases between. Germline assignment: CDR1 SEHNR and CDR2 FQNEAQ (reference sequence). The CDR3 DNA reads as TGTGCCAGCAGCGCCTTGGACAGGCGGGGAAGGGAGACCCAGTACTTC. As protein: CASSALDRRGRETQYF.

The chain carries TRBV13 and TRBJ2-3, with D perhaps TRBD1 (6 bases). The CDR3 contains 14 residues. The V end lost 4 bases, the J end lost 3 bases, and 11 bases lay between the germline ends. Per the germline V gene, CDR1 is PRHDT and CDR2 is FYEKMQ (reference sequence). The CDR3 region is CASSSRGSTDTQYF. In nucleotides, the CDR3 is TGTGCCAGCAGCTCCAGGGGATCGACAGATACGCAGTATTTT.

The rearrangement uses TRBV21-1 and TRBJ2-1; TRBD2 is taken as the D call from the table, unchecked against the DNA. TRBV21-1 constitutes a pseudogene. The CDR3 loop spans 16 amino acids. CDR3: CASSKAGQRGGNEQFF. DNA of the CDR3: TGTGCCAGCAGCAAAGCGGGTCAGCGGGGGGGCAATGAGCAGTTCTTC.

The chain combines TRBV7-2 with TRBJ1-4; D possibly corresponds to TRBD1 (5 bases). Germline CDR1 reads SGHTA; CDR2 reads FQGNSA. The CDR3 consists of 15 residues. V gave up 2 bases and J gave up 4 bases, with 11 bases separating them. The chain's CDR3 is CASSLSGTDNEKLFF. As DNA, the CDR3 is TGTGCCAGCAGCTTATCCGGGACTGATAATGAAAAACTGTTTTTT. The full variable domain, completed using reference TRBV7-2 and TRBJ1-4, is GAGVSQSPSNKVTEKGKDVELRCDPISGHTALYWYRQSLGQGLEFLIYFQGNSAPDKSGLPSDRFSAERTGGSVSTLTIQRTQQEDSAVYLCASSLSGTDNEKLFFGSGTQLSVL.

The rearrangement joins TRBV6-7 to TRBJ2-3, with D tentatively TRBD2 (6 bases). TRBV6-7 is an ORF, with its function uncertain. The CDR3 covers 16 residues. V gave up 6 bases and J gave up 7 bases, with 23 bases separating them. CDR3 loop: CASRPHTGLPSYTQYF. The CDR3 DNA reads TGTGCCAGCAGGCCCCACACGGGACTCCCCTCTTATACGCAGTATTTT.

The chain joins TRBV14 to TRBJ1-3; D gene ambiguous. There are 17 residues in the CDR3. The germline V gene encodes CDR1 SGHDN and CDR2 FVKESK. V was trimmed by 4 bases and J by 3 bases, leaving 19 bases between them. CDR3 nucleotides: TGTGCCAGCAGCCGCGCCGGGGAGGGTACCGGTGGAAACACCATATATTTT. Protein product: CASSRAGEGTGGNTIYF.

Note on this clone: The junction departs from germline at one end; a sequencing error may be responsible. The identical CDR3 is also encoded by other nucleotide sequences in the sample. This sequence joins TRBV6-5 and TRBJ1-6; the match to TRBD1 covers 8 bases. This CDR3 contains 15 residues. The germline V gene has CDR1 MNHEY and CDR2 SVGAGI. The CDR3: CASRDREGLNSPLHF. CDR3 nucleotide sequence: TGTGCCAGCAGGGACAGGGAGGGCCTTAATTCACCCCTACACTTT.